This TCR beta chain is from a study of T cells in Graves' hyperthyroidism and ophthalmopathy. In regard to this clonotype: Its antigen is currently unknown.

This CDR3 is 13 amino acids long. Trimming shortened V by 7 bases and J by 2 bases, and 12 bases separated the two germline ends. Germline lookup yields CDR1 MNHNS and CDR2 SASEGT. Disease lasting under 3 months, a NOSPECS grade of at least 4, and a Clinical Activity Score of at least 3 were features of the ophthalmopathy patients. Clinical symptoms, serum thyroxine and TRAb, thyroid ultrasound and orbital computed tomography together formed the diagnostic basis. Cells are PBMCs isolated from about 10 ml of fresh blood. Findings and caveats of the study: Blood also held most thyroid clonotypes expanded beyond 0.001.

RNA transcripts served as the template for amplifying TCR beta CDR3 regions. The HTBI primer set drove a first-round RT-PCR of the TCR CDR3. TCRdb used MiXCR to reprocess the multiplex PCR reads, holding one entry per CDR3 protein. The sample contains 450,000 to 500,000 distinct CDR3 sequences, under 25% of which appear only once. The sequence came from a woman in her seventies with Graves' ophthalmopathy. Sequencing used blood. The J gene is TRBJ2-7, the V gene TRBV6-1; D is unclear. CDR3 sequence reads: CASNSLSPYEQYF. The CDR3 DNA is TGTGCCAGCAACAGCTTAAGCCCCTACGAGCAGTACTTC.